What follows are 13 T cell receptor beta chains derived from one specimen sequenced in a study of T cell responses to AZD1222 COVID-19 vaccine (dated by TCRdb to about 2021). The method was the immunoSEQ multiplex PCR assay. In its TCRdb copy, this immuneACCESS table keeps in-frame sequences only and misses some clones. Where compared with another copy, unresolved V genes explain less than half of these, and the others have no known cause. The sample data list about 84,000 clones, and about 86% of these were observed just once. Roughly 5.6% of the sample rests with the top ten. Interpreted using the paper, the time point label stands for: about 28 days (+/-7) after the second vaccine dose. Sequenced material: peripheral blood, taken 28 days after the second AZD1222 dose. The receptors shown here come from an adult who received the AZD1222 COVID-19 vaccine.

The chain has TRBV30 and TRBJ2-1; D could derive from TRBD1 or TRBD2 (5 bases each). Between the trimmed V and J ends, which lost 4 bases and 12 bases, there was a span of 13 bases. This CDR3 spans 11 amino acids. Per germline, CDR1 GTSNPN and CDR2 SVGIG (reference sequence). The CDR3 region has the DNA TGTGCCTGGACAACCGGGACCACGCAGTTCTTC. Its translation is CAWTTGTTQFF. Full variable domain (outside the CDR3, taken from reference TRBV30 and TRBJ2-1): SQTIHQWPATLVQPVGSPLSLECTVEGTSNPNLYWYRQAAGRGLQLLFYSVGIGQISSEVPQNLSASRPQDRQFILSSKKLLLSDSGFYLCAWTTGTTQFFGPGTRLTVL.

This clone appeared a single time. As DNA, the CDR3 is TGTGCCAGCAGTGATGGGGGTTTGCGGGAGACCCAGTACTTC. This encodes CASSDGGLRETQYF. This sequence joins TRBV2 and TRBJ2-5; the D gene could be TRBD1 or TRBD2 (5 bases each). Trimming shortened V by 3 bases and J by 5 bases, and 13 bases separated the two germline ends. CDR1 and CDR2 (germline): SNHLY, FYNNEI. The CDR3 loop spans 14 amino acids.

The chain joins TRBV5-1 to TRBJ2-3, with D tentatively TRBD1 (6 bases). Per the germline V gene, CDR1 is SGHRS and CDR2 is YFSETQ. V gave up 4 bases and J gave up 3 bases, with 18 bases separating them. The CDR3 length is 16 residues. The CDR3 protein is CASSLTGDNPTDTQYF. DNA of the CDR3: TGCGCCAGCAGCCTAACCGGGGACAACCCTACAGATACGCAGTATTTT.

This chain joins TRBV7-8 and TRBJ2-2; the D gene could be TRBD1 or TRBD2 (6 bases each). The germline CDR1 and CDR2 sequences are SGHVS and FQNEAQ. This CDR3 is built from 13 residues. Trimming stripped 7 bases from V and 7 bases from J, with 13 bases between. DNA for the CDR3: TGTGCCAGCATACCGGGGGCGGACGGGGAGCTGTTTTTT. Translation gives CASIPGADGELFF.

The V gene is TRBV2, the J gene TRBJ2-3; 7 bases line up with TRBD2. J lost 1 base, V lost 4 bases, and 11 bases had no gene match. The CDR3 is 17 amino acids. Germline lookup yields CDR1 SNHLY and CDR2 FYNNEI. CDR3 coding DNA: TGTGCCAGCAGTGCGGGGCTACTAGCGCCCGGCACAGATACGCAGTATTTT. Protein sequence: CASSAGLLAPGTDTQYF.

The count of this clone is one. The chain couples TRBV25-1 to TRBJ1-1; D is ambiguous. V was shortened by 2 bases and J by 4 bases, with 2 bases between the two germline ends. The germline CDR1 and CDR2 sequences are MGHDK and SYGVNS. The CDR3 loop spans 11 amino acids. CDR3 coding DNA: TGTGCCAGCAGTGAAGTCACTGAAGCTTTCTTT. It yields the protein CASSEVTEAFF.

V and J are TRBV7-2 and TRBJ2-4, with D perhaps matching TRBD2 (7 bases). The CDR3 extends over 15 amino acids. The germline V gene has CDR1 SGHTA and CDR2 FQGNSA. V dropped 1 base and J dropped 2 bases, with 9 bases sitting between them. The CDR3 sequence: CASSLVGGPKNIQYF. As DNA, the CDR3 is TGTGCCAGCAGCTTAGTGGGGGGGCCCAAAAACATTCAGTACTTC.

CDR3 in amino acids: CATSGPGLGQETQYF. The CDR3 nucleotides are TGTGCCACCAGCGGCCCAGGGTTGGGCCAAGAGACCCAGTACTTC. V and J are TRBV24-1 and TRBJ2-5, with D maybe TRBD1 (5 bases). CDR3 size: 15 residues. V was pared by 7 bases and J by 1 base, with 15 bases between. Per germline, CDR1 KGHDR and CDR2 SFDVKD.

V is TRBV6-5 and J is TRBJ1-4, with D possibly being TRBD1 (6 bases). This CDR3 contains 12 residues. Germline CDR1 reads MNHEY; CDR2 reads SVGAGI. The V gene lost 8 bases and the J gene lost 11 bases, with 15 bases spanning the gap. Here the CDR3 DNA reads TGTGCCAGCGGGGACATCGGAGGGAAACTGTTTTTT. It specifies CASGDIGGKLFF.

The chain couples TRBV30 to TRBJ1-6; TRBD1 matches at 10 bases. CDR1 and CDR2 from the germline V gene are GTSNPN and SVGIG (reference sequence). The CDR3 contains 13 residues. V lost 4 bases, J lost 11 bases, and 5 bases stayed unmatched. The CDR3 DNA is TGTGCCTGGACTCGGGACAGGGGTACACCCCTCCACTTT. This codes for CAWTRDRGTPLHF.

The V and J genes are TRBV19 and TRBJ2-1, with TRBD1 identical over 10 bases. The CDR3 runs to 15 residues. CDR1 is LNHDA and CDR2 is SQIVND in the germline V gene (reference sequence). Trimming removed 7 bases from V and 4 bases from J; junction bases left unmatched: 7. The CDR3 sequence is CASTSGTGVYNEQFF. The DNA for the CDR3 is TGTGCCAGTACCTCCGGGACAGGGGTATACAATGAGCAGTTCTTC.

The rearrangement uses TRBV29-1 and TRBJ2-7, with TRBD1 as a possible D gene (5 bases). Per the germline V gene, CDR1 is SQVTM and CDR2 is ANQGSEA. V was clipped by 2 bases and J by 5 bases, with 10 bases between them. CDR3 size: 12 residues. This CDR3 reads CSVESQGHEQYF. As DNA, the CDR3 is TGCAGCGTTGAAAGCCAGGGCCACGAGCAGTACTTC.

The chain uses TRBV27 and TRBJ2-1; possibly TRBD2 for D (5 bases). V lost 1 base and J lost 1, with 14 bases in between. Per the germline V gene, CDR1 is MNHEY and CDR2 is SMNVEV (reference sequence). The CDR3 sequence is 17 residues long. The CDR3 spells CASSLFPRTASYNEQFF. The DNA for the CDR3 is TGTGCCAGCAGTTTATTTCCCCGGACTGCGTCCTACAATGAGCAGTTCTTC.